This entry concerns a single T cell receptor (beta chain). Methods used by the authors: Amplification with reference gene primers provided the estimates of nucleated cell counts. TCRdb's copy holds only in-frame clones and misses some; the assay was immunoSEQ multiplex PCR. V, J and clone size were drawn from that table, and D and trimming were deduced from the DNA. This sample has about 460,000 clones, with approximately 90% found just once. This entry belongs to a study of blood T cell repertoires in COVID-19. Study details: Donors in the United States, Italy and Spain gave samples during acute or convalescent COVID-19.

Ages ranged from roughly 18 to 100 years, with residence in about two dozen US areas. Cohorts were assigned according to the clinical history that participants reported. This CDR3 has 14 amino acids. The V and J ends lost 6 bases and 4 bases, in that order; junction bases with no gene match: 5. From germline, CDR1 is SNHLY and CDR2 FYNNEI. This sequence joins TRBV2 and TRBJ1-2, with 10 bases fitting TRBD1. The TCR comes from a woman aged 55-75 years who had recovered from COVID-19. Sequencing was done on a sample of PBMCs or T cells enriched from blood (not recorded which). The CDR3 coding sequence is TGTGCCAGCAGGGGACAGGGGCTAAGCTATGGCTACACCTTC. Its protein product is CASRGQGLSYGYTF.